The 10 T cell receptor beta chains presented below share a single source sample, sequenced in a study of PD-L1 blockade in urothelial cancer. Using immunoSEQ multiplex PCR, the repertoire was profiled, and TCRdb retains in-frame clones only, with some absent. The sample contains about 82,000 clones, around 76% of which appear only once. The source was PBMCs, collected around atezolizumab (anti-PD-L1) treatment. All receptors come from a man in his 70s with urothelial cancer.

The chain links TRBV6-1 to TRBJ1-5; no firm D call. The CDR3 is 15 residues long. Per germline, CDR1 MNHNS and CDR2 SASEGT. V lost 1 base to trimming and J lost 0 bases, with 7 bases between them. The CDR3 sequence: CASSEGSVSNQPQHF. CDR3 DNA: TGTGCCAGCAGTGAAGGGTCAGTTAGCAATCAGCCCCAGCATTTT.

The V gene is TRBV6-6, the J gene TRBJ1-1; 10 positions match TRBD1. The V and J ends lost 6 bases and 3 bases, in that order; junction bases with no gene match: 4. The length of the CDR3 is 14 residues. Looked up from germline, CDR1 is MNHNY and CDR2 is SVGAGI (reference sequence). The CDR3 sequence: CASRPDRGDTEAFF. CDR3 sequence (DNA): TGTGCCAGCAGACCGGACAGGGGGGACACTGAAGCTTTCTTT.

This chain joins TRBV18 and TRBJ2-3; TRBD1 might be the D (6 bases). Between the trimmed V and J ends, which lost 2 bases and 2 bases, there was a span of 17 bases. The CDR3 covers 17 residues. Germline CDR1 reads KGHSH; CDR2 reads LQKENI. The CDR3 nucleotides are TGTGCCAGCTCACCAAATAGACGGGACATCTACACAGATACGCAGTATTTT. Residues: CASSPNRRDIYTDTQYF.

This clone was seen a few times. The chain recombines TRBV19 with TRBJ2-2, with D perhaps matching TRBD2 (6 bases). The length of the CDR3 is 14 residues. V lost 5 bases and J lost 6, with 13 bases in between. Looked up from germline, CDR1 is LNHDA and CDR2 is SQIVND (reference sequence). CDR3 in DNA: TGTGCCAGTAGTCTCGCGGGGACGGCCGGGGAGCTGTTTTTT. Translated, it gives CASSLAGTAGELFF.

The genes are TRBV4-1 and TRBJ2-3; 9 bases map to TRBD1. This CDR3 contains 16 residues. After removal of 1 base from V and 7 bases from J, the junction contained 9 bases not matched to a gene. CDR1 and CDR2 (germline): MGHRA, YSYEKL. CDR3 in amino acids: CASSQVGQGLRNTQYF. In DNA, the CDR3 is TGCGCCAGCAGCCAAGTGGGACAGGGCCTAAGAAATACGCAGTATTTT.

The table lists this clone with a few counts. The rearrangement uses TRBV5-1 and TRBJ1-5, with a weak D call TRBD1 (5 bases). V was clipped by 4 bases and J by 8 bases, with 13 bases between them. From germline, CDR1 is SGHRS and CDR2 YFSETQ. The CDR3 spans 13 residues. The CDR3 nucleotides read TGCGCCAGCAGCAGGACACCGTCGGAGCCCCAGCATTTT. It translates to CASSRTPSEPQHF.

The CDR3 nucleotides are TGTGCCAGCAGTCCCCAGACGGGGTATGGCTACACCTTC. Its translation: CASSPQTGYGYTF. J is TRBJ1-2 and V is TRBV6-1, with unresolved D. V lost 5 bases and J 5 bases, leaving 12 bases between the germline ends. The CDR3 covers 13 residues. Looked up from germline, CDR1 is MNHNS and CDR2 is SASEGT.

CDR3 amino acids: CASSILELRSSNQPQHF. CDR3 coding DNA: TGTGCCAGTAGTATCCTTGAGCTCCGGTCTAGCAATCAGCCCCAGCATTTT. This chain links TRBV19 with TRBJ1-5, with unresolved D. The V gene lost 3 bases and the J gene lost 0 bases, with 15 bases spanning the gap. This CDR3 has 17 residues. Germline values: CDR1 LNHDA, CDR2 SQIVND (reference sequence).

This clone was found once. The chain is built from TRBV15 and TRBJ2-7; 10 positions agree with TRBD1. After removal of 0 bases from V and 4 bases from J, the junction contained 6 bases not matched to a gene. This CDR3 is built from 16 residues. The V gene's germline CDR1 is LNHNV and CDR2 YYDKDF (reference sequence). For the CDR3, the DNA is TGTGCCACCAGCAGAGATGAGACAGGGGGCTTGTACGAGCAGTACTTC. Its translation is CATSRDETGGLYEQYF. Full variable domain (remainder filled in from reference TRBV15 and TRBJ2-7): DAMVIQNPRYQVTQFGKPVTLSCSQTLNHNVMYWYQQKSSQAPKLLFHYYDKDFNNEADTPDNFQSRRPNTSFCFLDIRSPGLGDTAMYLCATSRDETGGLYEQYFGPGTRLTVT.

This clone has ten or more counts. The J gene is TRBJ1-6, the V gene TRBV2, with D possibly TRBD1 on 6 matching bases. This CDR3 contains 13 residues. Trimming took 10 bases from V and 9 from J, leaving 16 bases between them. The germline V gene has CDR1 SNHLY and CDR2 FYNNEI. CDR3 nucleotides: TGTGCCACCTCACTCACAGGGAGTTCACCCCTCCACTTT. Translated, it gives CATSLTGSSPLHF.